A single sample gave rise to the 5 T cell receptor beta chains below, sequenced in a study of T cell responses to AZD1222 COVID-19 vaccine. Data came from immunoSEQ multiplex PCR; TCRdb stores just in-frame clones and leaves some out. The sample has about 130,000 clones, around 94% seen once. Sequencing used peripheral blood, obtained on day 0 of AZD1222 vaccination. Every receptor here comes from an adult in good health.

This clone was found a few times. This chain connects TRBV18 to TRBJ1-1; a possible D gene is TRBD1 (5 bases). Trimming cost V 5 bases and J 0 bases, with 7 bases left between them. CDR3 size: 13 residues. In germline, CDR1 is KGHSH, CDR2 LQKENI. The CDR3 spells CASSRDLNTEAFF. For the CDR3, the DNA is TGTGCCAGCTCAAGGGACCTGAACACTGAAGCTTTCTTT.

The genes are TRBV15 and TRBJ2-5, with D perhaps TRBD1 (6 bases). V was cut by 0 bases and J by 2 bases, with 19 bases left in between. This CDR3 is 18 amino acids long. The germline gives CDR1 LNHNV, CDR2 YYDKDF (reference sequence). CDR3 region: CATSRDFYRAYTQETQYF. The CDR3 coding sequence is TGTGCCACCAGCAGAGATTTTTACAGGGCCTACACTCAAGAGACCCAGTACTTC.

The CDR3 DNA reads as TGTGCCAGCAGCCCCTGGCAGGGGGGACCCCTCCACTTT. Its protein product is CASSPWQGGPLHF. The chain employs TRBV11-2 and TRBJ1-6; 7 nucleotides line up with TRBD1. J gave up 12 bases and V 5 bases, and 7 bases lay outside the gene matches. Germline assignment: CDR1 SGHAT and CDR2 FQNNGV. This CDR3 has 13 residues.

This rearrangement joins TRBV2 to TRBJ1-5; D is possibly TRBD1 (6 bases). V was clipped by 4 bases and J by 6 bases, with 13 bases between them. CDR1 SNHLY and CDR2 FYNNEI come from the germline V gene. This CDR3 region has 14 residues. The CDR3 DNA reads TGTGCCAGCAGTGGGGCACAGGGACGTCAGCCCCAGCATTTT. It yields the protein CASSGAQGRQPQHF.

This clone was detected only once. The V and J genes are TRBV7-6 and TRBJ2-3; D is unclear. The ends were cut back, 5 bases at V and 0 bases at J, with 18 bases in the middle. The CDR3 consists of 17 residues. Germline CDR1 and CDR2: SGHVS and FNYEAQ. In DNA form, the CDR3 reads TGTGCCAGCAGCCCCTGGAGCGCGGCCTCTAGCACAGATACGCAGTATTTT. Translating gives CASSPWSAASSTDTQYF.